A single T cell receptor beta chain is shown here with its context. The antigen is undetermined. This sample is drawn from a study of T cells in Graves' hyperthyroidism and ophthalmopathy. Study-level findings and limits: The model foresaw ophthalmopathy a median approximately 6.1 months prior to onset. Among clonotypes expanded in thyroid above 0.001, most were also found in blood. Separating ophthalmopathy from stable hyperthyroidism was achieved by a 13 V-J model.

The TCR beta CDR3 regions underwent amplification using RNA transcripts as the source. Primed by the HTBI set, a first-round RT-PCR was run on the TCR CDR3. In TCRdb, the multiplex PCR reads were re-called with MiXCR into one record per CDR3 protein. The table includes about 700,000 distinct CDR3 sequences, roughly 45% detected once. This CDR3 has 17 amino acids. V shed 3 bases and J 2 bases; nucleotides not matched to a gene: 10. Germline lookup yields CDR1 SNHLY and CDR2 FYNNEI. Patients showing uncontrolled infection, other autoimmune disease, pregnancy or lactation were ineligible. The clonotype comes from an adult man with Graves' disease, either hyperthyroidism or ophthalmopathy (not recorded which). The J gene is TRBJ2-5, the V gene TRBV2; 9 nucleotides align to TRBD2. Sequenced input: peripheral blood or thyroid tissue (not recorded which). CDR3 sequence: CASSDWLVAGEQETQYF. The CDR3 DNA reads TGTGCCAGCAGTGATTGGCTTGTAGCGGGAGAGCAAGAGACCCAGTACTTC.